The source of this TCR beta chain is a study of cytomegalovirus exposure and HLA in healthy donors. Concerning this clone: Its antigen is as yet unknown.

Points from the study as a whole: Sequencing probably produced one cluster of sequence variants that were highly shared.

PCR employed 60 Vbeta and 13 Jbeta primers. Generated by immunoSEQ multiplex PCR, the TCRdb table keeps only in-frame clones and is missing some. Among 70,000 to 100,000 clones listed, roughly two thirds were seen once. This CDR3 spans 15 amino acids. CDR1 is MNHEY, CDR2 SMNVEV, per germline (reference sequence). V dropped 5 bases and J dropped 3; count of bases not matched to a gene: 7. The sequenced sample was PBMCs. The TCR was taken from a woman between 50 and 59 years old in good health and CMV-seropositive. The J gene is TRBJ2-3, the V gene TRBV27; TRBD2 agrees at 8 bases. The CDR3 here is CASSLEASGTDTQYF. The CDR3 nucleotides are TGTGCCAGCAGTCTCGAGGCTAGCGGGACAGATACGCAGTATTTT.